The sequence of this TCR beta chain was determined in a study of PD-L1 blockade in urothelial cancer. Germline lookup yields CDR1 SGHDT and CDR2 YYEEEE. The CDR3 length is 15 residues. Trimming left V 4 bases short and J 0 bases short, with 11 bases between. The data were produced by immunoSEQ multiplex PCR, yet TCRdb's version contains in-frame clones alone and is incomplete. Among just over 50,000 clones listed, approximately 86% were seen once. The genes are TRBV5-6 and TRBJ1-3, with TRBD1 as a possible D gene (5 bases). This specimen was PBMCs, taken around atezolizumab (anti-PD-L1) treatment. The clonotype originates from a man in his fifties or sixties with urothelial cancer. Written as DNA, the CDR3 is TGTGCCAGCAGCGGGGACGGGGGCTCTGGAAACACCATATATTTT. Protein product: CASSGDGGSGNTIYF.